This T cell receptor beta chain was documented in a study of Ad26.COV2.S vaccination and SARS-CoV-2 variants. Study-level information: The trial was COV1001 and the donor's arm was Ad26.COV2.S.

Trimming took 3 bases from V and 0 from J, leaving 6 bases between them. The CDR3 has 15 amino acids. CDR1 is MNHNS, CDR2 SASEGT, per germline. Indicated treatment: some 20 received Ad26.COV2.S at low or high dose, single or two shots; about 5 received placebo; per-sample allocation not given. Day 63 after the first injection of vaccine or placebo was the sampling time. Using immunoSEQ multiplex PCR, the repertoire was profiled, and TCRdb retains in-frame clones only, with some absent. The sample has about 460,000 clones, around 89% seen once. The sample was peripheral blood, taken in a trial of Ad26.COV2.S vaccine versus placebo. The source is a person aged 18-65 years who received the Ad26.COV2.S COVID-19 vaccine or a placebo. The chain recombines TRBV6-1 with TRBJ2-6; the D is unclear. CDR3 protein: CASSEGSSGANVLTF. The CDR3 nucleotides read TGTGCCAGCAGTGAGGGCAGCTCTGGGGCCAACGTCCTGACTTTC.